These 10 T cell receptor beta chains were all obtained from the same sample, sequenced in a study of T cell responses to AZD1222 COVID-19 vaccine (dated by TCRdb to the early 2020s). The time point label on this specimen signifies: baseline before first vaccination. Library method: the immunoSEQ multiplex PCR assay. TCRdb limited this immuneACCESS table to in-frame rearrangements with V and J called. A share of clones is missing; checked studies link under half to unresolved V genes, and the rest is unexplained. Recorded for this sample are around 150,000 clones; 80% to 90% of them occurred a single time. Roughly 2% of the sample is taken by the ten largest. The material sequenced was peripheral blood, taken on day 0 of AZD1222 vaccination. These receptors all stem from an adult in good health.

This clone was seen a few times. The chain combines TRBV7-2 with TRBJ1-4; D unclear. This CDR3 spans 12 amino acids. The germline V gene has CDR1 SGHTA and CDR2 FQGNSA. Trimming left V 3 bases short and J 8 bases short, with 7 bases between. The CDR3 DNA reads as TGTGCCAGCAGCTTCAGAAAGGAAAAACTGTTTTTT. This codes for CASSFRKEKLFF.

The CDR3 is CASSPEGLNTEAFF. The DNA of the CDR3 is TGTGCCAGCTCACCGGAGGGGTTGAACACTGAAGCTTTCTTT. The chain uses TRBV18 and TRBJ1-1; tentatively, D is TRBD1 (5 bases). V was shortened by 3 bases and J by 0 bases, with 8 bases between the two germline ends. The germline V gene encodes CDR1 KGHSH and CDR2 LQKENI. This CDR3 has 14 residues.

The chain employs TRBV5-1 and TRBJ1-5; the D is unclear. Trimming left V 4 bases short and J 2 bases short, with 13 bases between. Germline assignment: CDR1 SGHRS and CDR2 YFSETQ. The CDR3 consists of 15 residues. The CDR3 DNA is TGCGCCAGCAGCGACGGAGGGAAGGGCAATCAGCCCCAGCATTTT. It yields the protein CASSDGGKGNQPQHF. Supplemented by reference TRBV5-1 and TRBJ1-5, the full variable domain reads KAGVTQTPRYLIKTRGQQVTLSCSPISGHRSVSWYQQTPGQGLQFLFEYFSETQRNKGNFPGRFSGRQFSNSRSEMNVSTLELGDSALYLCASSDGGKGNQPQHFGDGTRLSIL.

V gene TRBV19 combines with J gene TRBJ2-1; 8 bases fit TRBD2. CDR1 and CDR2 from the germline V gene are LNHDA and SQIVND (reference sequence). J lost 5 bases, V lost 2 bases, and 5 bases had no gene match. This CDR3 spans 15 amino acids. In DNA form, the CDR3 reads TGTGCCAGTAGTATACGTCTAGCGGGCCACAATGAGCAGTTCTTC. Translated: CASSIRLAGHNEQFF.

This sequence joins TRBV5-1 and TRBJ2-1, with D possibly called TRBD1 or TRBD2 (6 bases each). From germline, CDR1 is SGHRS and CDR2 YFSETQ. The CDR3 has 15 residues. Trimming took off 7 bases at V and 9 bases at J, with 23 bases between the two ends. The CDR3 coding sequence is TGCGCCAGCCTCGGCCAAGGGCAGGAGGGGGGTGAGCAGTTCTTC. It codes for CASLGQGQEGGEQFF. The full variable domain, completed using reference TRBV5-1 and TRBJ2-1, is KAGVTQTPRYLIKTRGQQVTLSCSPISGHRSVSWYQQTPGQGLQFLFEYFSETQRNKGNFPGRFSGRQFSNSRSEMNVSTLELGDSALYLCASLGQGQEGGEQFFGPGTRLTVL.

This chain links TRBV6-4 with TRBJ2-3, with TRBD2 identical over 9 bases. The V gene's germline CDR1 is MRHNA and CDR2 SNTAGT. V lost 4 bases to trimming and J lost 5 bases; unmatched junction nucleotides: 4. The CDR3 has 14 residues. In DNA, the CDR3 is TGTGCCAGCAGTGCGACTAGCGGAGGAGATACGCAGTATTTT. Protein sequence: CASSATSGGDTQYF.

The chain joins TRBV28 to TRBJ1-2; D not certain. The length of the CDR3 is 13 residues. V was trimmed by 6 bases and J by 5 bases, leaving 13 bases between them. Germline CDR1 reads MDHEN; CDR2 reads SYDVKM. This CDR3 reads CASSDHLGYGYTF. The DNA for the CDR3 is TGTGCCAGCAGCGACCATCTAGGGTATGGCTACACCTTC.

This clone appeared once. The rearrangement uses TRBV7-2 and TRBJ1-1; a possible D gene is TRBD1 (6 bases). Germline V gene data show CDR1 as SGHTA and CDR2 as FQGNSA. The CDR3 is made up of 15 amino acids. The V end was cut by 2 bases, the J end by 4 bases, with 14 bases between. CDR3 protein: CASSLFQGSTTEAFF. In DNA form, the CDR3 reads TGTGCCAGCAGCTTATTTCAGGGGAGTACCACTGAAGCTTTCTTT.

This clone was counted a single time. This sequence joins TRBV18 and TRBJ1-2; D is unclear. Germline CDR1 is KGHSH and CDR2 is LQKENI. CDR3 size: 14 residues. Trimming pared 5 bases from V and 5 bases from J, leaving 15 bases between. The CDR3 loop is CASSESGLGYGYTF. In DNA, the CDR3 is TGTGCCAGCTCAGAATCCGGGTTGGGATATGGCTACACCTTC.

The rearrangement links TRBV7-2 to TRBJ1-1, with D maybe TRBD1 (6 bases). There are 17 residues in the CDR3. From germline, CDR1 is SGHTA and CDR2 FQGNSA. The V end was cut by 0 bases, the J end by 2 bases, with 16 bases between. CDR3 region: CASSLALGQILNTEAFF. CDR3 sequence (DNA): TGTGCCAGCAGCTTAGCGCTTGGACAGATCCTAAACACTGAAGCTTTCTTT.